These 14 T cell receptor beta chains came from one sample sequenced in a study of T cells after yellow fever vaccination. TCRdb re-called the 5' RACE reads with MiXCR, one entry per CDR3 protein. The data contain some 400,000 distinct CDR3 sequences, around 20% of them singletons. Sequences were derived from PBMCs, sampled before the yellow fever booster vaccination. The source of these receptors is a man aged 18-30 years who received the YFV17D yellow fever vaccine.

The V and J genes are TRBV7-9 and TRBJ1-2; D ambiguous. Germline V gene lookup returns CDR1 SEHNR and CDR2 FQNEAQ (reference sequence). The CDR3 contains 16 residues. Trimming removed 1 base at V and 0 bases at J, with 12 bases between. The CDR3 DNA reads as TGTGCCAGCAGCTTAGAAGGGAATGCAGCTAACTATGGCTACACCTTC. Residues: CASSLEGNAANYGYTF.

The V call is TRBV11-2, the J call TRBJ2-7; TRBD1 agrees at 9 bases. Germline V gene data show CDR1 as SGHAT and CDR2 as FQNNGV. The CDR3 extends over 16 amino acids. V was pared by 5 bases and J by 2 bases, with 10 bases of the junction left unmatched. CDR3 region: CASSLGRGQGTYEQYF. For the CDR3, the DNA is TGTGCCAGCAGCCTAGGCAGGGGACAGGGAACCTACGAGCAGTACTTC.

This clonotype appeared a single time. V is TRBV7-9 and J is TRBJ1-4; no clear D. Germline CDR1 is SEHNR and CDR2 is FQNEAQ (reference sequence). CDR3 length: 17 residues. Trimming cost V 5 bases and J 8 bases, with 24 bases left between them. The CDR3 sequence: CASSLSWGGEGGEKLFF. CDR3 in DNA: TGTGCCAGCAGCCTCTCTTGGGGAGGCGAGGGAGGAGAAAAACTGTTTTTT.

The chain has TRBV6-1 and TRBJ2-1; perhaps TRBD2 as D (6 bases). V was cut by 5 bases and J by 9 bases, with 14 bases left in between. The germline gives CDR1 MNHNS, CDR2 SASEGT. The CDR3 is 13 residues long. The CDR3 DNA reads TGTGCCAGCAGTCCTGGGACTGGCGGTGAGCAGTTCTTC. It specifies CASSPGTGGEQFF.

The chain links TRBV9 to TRBJ2-7; 9 bases align to TRBD1. Germline assignment: CDR1 SGDLS and CDR2 YYNGEE. The V and J ends lost 3 bases and 3 bases, in that order; junction bases with no gene match: 7. This CDR3 is built from 15 residues. The CDR3 DNA reads TGTGCCAGCAGCGGACGGGACAGGGAGGTCTACGAGCAGTACTTC. Translating it yields CASSGRDREVYEQYF.

This chain uses TRBV7-3 with TRBJ2-1; TRBD2 is a possible D gene (7 bases). The V gene's germline CDR1 is SGHTA and CDR2 FQGTGA. This CDR3 is built from 15 residues. V lost 2 bases, J lost 7 bases, and 15 bases lay in between. The CDR3 spells CASSLGGGVGNEQFF. The DNA of the CDR3 is TGTGCCAGCAGCTTAGGGGGGGGCGTCGGTAATGAGCAGTTCTTC. Full variable domain (missing parts from reference TRBV7-3 and TRBJ2-1): GAGVSQTPSNKVTEKGKYVELRCDPISGHTALYWYRQSLGQGPEFLIYFQGTGAADDSGLPNDRFFAVRPEGSVSTLKIQRTERGDSAVYLCASSLGGGVGNEQFFGPGTRLTVL.

The rearrangement uses TRBV20-1 and TRBJ2-2; 7 bases are a match to TRBD1. The V gene end was trimmed by 3 bases and the J gene end by 0 bases; junction bases not matched to a gene: 7. Per germline, CDR1 DFQATT and CDR2 SNEGSKA (reference sequence). This CDR3 has 16 residues. The CDR3 nucleotides read TGCAGTGCTAGGAAGGCCGGGACAGCGAACACCGGGGAGCTGTTTTTT. Protein: CSARKAGTANTGELFF.

In its sample, this clonotype was seen a few times. The rearrangement joins TRBV4-3 to TRBJ2-3; weak D call: TRBD1 (6 bases). CDR3 length: 15 amino acids. Trimming left V 0 bases short and J 4 bases short, with 11 bases between. Germline CDR1 and CDR2: LGHNA and YSLEER. CDR3 residues: CASSQDLQGADTQYF. CDR3 DNA: TGCGCCAGCAGCCAAGACTTACAGGGAGCAGATACGCAGTATTTT.

The chain has TRBV20-1 and TRBJ2-3; possible D gene TRBD2, 6 bases. Trimming pared 2 bases from V and 6 bases from J, leaving 15 bases between. Germline V gene lookup returns CDR1 DFQATT and CDR2 SNEGSKA (reference sequence). The CDR3 length is 14 residues. This CDR3 reads CSARSGLAGDTQYF. In nucleotides, the CDR3 is TGCAGTGCTAGATCGGGGCTCGCGGGGGATACGCAGTATTTT.

This clonotype has only a few counts. The chain carries TRBV29-1 and TRBJ1-1; D not certain. Trimming took off 2 bases at V and 5 bases at J, with 6 bases between the two ends. The germline gives CDR1 SQVTM, CDR2 ANQGSEA. CDR3 length equals 11 residues. The chain's CDR3 is CSVEIGTEAFF. CDR3 DNA: TGCAGCGTTGAAATTGGGACTGAAGCTTTCTTT.

The gene calls are TRBV25-1 and TRBJ2-1; D call uncertain. Trimming took 4 bases from V and 12 from J, leaving 13 bases between them. Germline CDR1 reads MGHDK; CDR2 reads SYGVNS. CDR3 length: 12 residues. The DNA of the CDR3 is TGTGCCAGCAGTGTCGTGGGCGGTGGGCAGTTCTTC. As protein: CASSVVGGGQFF.

V gene TRBV5-1 combines with J gene TRBJ1-6; D is perhaps TRBD1 (6 bases). The CDR3 runs 15 residues. Germline values: CDR1 SGHRS, CDR2 YFSETQ. Trimming stripped 2 bases from V and 9 bases from J, with 15 bases between. CDR3 amino acids: CASSFSGQSFSPLHF. CDR3 nucleotide sequence: TGCGCCAGCAGCTTTTCGGGACAAAGTTTTTCACCCCTCCACTTT.

The rearrangement links TRBV6-5 to TRBJ1-5; TRBD1 is a possible D gene (6 bases). Germline CDR1 MNHEY, CDR2 SVGAGI. The CDR3 contains 16 residues. Trimming removed 5 bases at V and 1 base at J, with 15 bases between. CDR3 coding DNA: TGTGCCAGCAGTGACGAGGCGGGGGCCAGCAATCAGCCCCAGCATTTT. This sequence encodes CASSDEAGASNQPQHF.

This clonotype was seen many times. The genes are TRBV7-6 and TRBJ2-2; D possibly corresponds to TRBD1 (6 bases). The V end was cut by 5 bases, the J end by 6 bases, with 19 bases between. The length of the CDR3 is 16 residues. CDR1 is SGHVS, CDR2 FNYEAQ, per germline. The CDR3 region has the DNA TGTGCCAGCAGCCCTCGGCCGGGACAACAACCCGGGGAGCTGTTTTTT. It yields the protein CASSPRPGQQPGELFF.